What follows are 5 T cell receptor beta chains derived from one specimen sequenced in a study of cytomegalovirus exposure and HLA in healthy donors. PCR was performed using 60 Vbeta and 13 Jbeta primers. Using immunoSEQ multiplex PCR, the repertoire was profiled, and TCRdb retains in-frame clones only, with some absent. Among around 200,000 clones, roughly 80% were seen once, and the ten largest hold 2% to 3%. Sample: PBMCs. The source of these receptors is a woman between 45 and 65 years old in good health and CMV-seropositive.

The chain couples TRBV11-2 to TRBJ1-2; 8 nucleotides match TRBD1. V gave up 5 bases and J gave up 1 base; unmatched junction bases: 9. Germline CDR1 and CDR2: SGHAT and FQNNGV. This CDR3 comprises 16 residues. DNA of the CDR3: TGTGCCAGCAGCGCCCGGACAGGGCCACGTAACTATGGCTACACCTTC. Residues: CASSARTGPRNYGYTF.

This sequence joins TRBV5-6 and TRBJ2-5; 9 positions agree with TRBD1. Per the germline V gene, CDR1 is SGHDT and CDR2 is YYEEEE. With V trimmed by 4 bases and J by 7 bases, 11 bases remained unmatched. CDR3 size: 15 residues. This CDR3 reads CASSDTGGYRRTQYF. The CDR3, as DNA: TGTGCCAGCAGCGACACAGGGGGCTACCGTCGGACCCAGTACTTC. Using reference TRBV5-6 and TRBJ2-5 for the parts outside the CDR3, the full variable domain is DAGVTQSPTHLIKTRGQQVTLRCSPKSGHDTVSWYQQALGQGPQFIFQYYEEEERQRGNFPDRFSGHQFPNYSSELNVNALLLGDSALYLCASSDTGGYRRTQYFGPGTRLLVL.

The V and J genes are TRBV21-1 and TRBJ2-7; TRBD1, as called in the table, went unchecked against the DNA. TRBV21-1 is labeled a pseudogene. The CDR3 is made up of 13 amino acids. The CDR3 DNA is TGTGCCAGCAGCATGGGCAGCTCCTACGAGCAGTACTTC. Encoded protein: CASSMGSSYEQYF.

This chain uses TRBV5-4 with TRBJ2-2, with D possibly matching TRBD2 (5 bases). The CDR3 contains 15 residues. Germline loops: CDR1 SGHNT, CDR2 YYREEE (reference sequence). Trimming left V 4 bases short and J 7 bases short, with 17 bases between. The CDR3 is CASSQLEPAGGELFF. The DNA of the CDR3 is TGTGCCAGCAGCCAATTGGAGCCCGCGGGCGGGGAGCTGTTTTTT.

CDR3 DNA: TGTGCCAGCAGTTGGCGGGCTAACTATGGCTACACCTTC. Its translation: CASSWRANYGYTF. The V gene is TRBV27, the J gene TRBJ1-2; D unclear. The V and J ends lost 4 bases and 0 bases respectively, with 6 bases between them. CDR3 length equals 13 residues. CDR1 is MNHEY and CDR2 is SMNVEV in the germline V gene (reference sequence).